The text below deals with one T cell receptor beta chain. This specimen comes from a study of shared clonotypes between healthy human individuals. Sequenced by immunoSEQ multiplex PCR; TCRdb stores in-frame clones only, minus some. Of over 2 million clones in the sample, just under 95% were seen once. The CDR3 covers 13 residues. Germline V gene lookup returns CDR1 SQVTM and CDR2 ANQGSEA. The V gene end was trimmed by 7 bases and the J gene end by 5 bases; junction bases not matched to a gene: 7. Naive CD8 cells, CD45RO-negative and positively selected for CCR7, excluded terminally differentiated effector memory CD45RA+ cells.

This sequence joins TRBV29-1 and TRBJ2-1; TRBD2 aligns across 8 bases. The receptor's source is a man aged 18 to 30 in good health. Sample: naive CD8+ T cells sorted from blood. The CDR3 coding sequence is TGCAGCGGGGTACTAGCGGACAACAATGAGCAGTTCTTC. This codes for CSGVLADNNEQFF.